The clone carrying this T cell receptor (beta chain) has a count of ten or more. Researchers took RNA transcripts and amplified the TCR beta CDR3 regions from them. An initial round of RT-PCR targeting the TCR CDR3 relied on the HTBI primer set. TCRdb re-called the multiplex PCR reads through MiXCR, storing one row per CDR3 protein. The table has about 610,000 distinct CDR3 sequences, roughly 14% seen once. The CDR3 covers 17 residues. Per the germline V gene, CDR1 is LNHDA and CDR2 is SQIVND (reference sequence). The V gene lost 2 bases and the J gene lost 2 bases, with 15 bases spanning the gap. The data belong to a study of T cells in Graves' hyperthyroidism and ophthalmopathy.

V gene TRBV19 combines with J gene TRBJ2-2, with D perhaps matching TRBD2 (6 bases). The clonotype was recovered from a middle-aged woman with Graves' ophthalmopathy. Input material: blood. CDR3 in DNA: TGTGCCAGTAGTATAATCTGGGGAGGACGAAACACCGGGGAGCTGTTTTTT. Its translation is CASSIIWGGRNTGELFF.